This T cell receptor (beta chain) is drawn from a study of blood T cells in healthy people across ages. Study-wide context: About one barcoded beta molecule per two T cells came from capture by template switching. Overall study findings and caveats: In older individuals, TCR beta diversity per million T cells was lower, falling roughly linearly with age. There was no known CMV status for donors, so expanded clonotype changes were possibly confounded.

Germline CDR1 and CDR2: SNHLY and FYNNEI. The ends were cut back, 7 bases at V and 7 bases at J, with 16 bases in the middle. CDR3 length: 13 residues. This clonotype was counted at least ten times. What it binds is not known. Isolating PBMCs gave at least 6 million of these cells per sample. For the second PCR, which ran for 7 to 11 cycles, a sample-barcoded 5' primer and a J-beta primer mix were used. TCRdb redid the calling of the 5' RACE reads with MiXCR, one entry per CDR3 protein. The data contain over 1,200,000 distinct CDR3 sequences, approximately 59% of them singletons. This sequence originates from a young man in good health. The genes are TRBV2 and TRBJ1-2; maybe TRBD1 (6 bases). The sequenced sample was blood. For the CDR3, the DNA is TGTGCCAGCACCGCAAGCTACAGGGCTGGCTACACCTTC. As protein: CASTASYRAGYTF. Full variable domain (outside the CDR3, taken from reference TRBV2 and TRBJ1-2): EPEVTQTPSHQVTQMGQEVILRCVPISNHLYFYWYRQILGQKVEFLVSFYNNEISEKSEIFDDQFSVERPDGSNFTLKIRSTKLEDSAMYFCASTASYRAGYTFGSGTRLTVV.